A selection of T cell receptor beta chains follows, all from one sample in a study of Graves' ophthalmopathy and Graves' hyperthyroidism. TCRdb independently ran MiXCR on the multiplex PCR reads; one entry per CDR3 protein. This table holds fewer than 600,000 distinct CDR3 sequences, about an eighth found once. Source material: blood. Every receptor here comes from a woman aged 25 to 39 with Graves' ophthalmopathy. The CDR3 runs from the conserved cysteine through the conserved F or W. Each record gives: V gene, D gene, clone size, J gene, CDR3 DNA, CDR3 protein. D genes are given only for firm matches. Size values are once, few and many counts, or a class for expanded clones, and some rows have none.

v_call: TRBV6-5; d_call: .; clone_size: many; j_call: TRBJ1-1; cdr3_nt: TGTGCCAGCAGTTATTCCGGGACACACAAAGCTTTCTTT; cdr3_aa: CASSYSGTHKAFF
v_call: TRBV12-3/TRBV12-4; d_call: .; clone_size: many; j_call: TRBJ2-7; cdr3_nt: TGTGCCAGCAGTTTTCGGAGCGGCTACGAGCAGTACTTC; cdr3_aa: CASSFRSGYEQYF
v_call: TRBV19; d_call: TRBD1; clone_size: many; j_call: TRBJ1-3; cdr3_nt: TGTGCCAGTAGTGTCGGGACAGAGCCCGGAAACACCATATATTTT; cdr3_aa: CASSVGTEPGNTIYF
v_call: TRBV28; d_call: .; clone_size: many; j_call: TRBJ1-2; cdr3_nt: TGTGCCAGCAGTTTCCTAGAACTGGGGGGCTACACCTTC; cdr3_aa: CASSFLELGGYTF
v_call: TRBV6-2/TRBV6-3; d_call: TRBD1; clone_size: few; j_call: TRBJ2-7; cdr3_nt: TGTGCCAGCAGACTAACCCCCGGAGGTGTGGGGACAGGGAACGAGCAGTACTTC; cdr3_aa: CASRLTPGGVGTGNEQYF
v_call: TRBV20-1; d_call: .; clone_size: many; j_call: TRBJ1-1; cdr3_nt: TGCAGTGCCTTCCGGGGGTCCCCTACTGAAGCTTTCTTT; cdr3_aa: CSAFRGSPTEAFF
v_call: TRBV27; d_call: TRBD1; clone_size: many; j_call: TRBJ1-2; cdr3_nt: TGTGCCAGCACCCTACGGACAGGGCTTAACTATGGCTACACCTTC; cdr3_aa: CASTLRTGLNYGYTF
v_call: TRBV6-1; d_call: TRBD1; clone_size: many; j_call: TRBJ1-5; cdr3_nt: TGTGCCAGCAGGGACAGGGGGCTAGGGGGCAATCAGCCCCAGCATTTT; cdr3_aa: CASRDRGLGGNQPQHF
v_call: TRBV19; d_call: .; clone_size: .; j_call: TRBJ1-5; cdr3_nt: TGTGCCAGTGGGGACGACGGTGAAGGAAGTCAGCCCCAGCATTTT; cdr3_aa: CASGDDGEGSQPQHF
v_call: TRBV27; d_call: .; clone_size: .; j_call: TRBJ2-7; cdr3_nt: TGTGCCAGCAGTTTGTCCCACAGGGTGTGGTACGAGCAGTACTTC; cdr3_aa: CASSLSHRVWYEQYF
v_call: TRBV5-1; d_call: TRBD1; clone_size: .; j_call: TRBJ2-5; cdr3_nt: TGCGCCAGCAGCTATGATGGGACAGGAGATCCCCGGGCGTACTTC; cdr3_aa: CASSYDGTGDPRAYF
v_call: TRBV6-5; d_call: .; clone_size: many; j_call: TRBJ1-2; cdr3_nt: TGTGCCAGCAGGGGGAACTATGGCTACACCTTC; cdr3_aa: CASRGNYGYTF
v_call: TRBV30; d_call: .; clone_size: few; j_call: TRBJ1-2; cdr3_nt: TGTGCCTGGAGTGTGTCGGGGGTCGGCTATGGCTACACCTTC; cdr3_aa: CAWSVSGVGYGYTF
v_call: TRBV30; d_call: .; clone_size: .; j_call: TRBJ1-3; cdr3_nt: TGTGCCTGGGCCTCTGGAAACACCATATATTTT; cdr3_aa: CAWASGNTIYF
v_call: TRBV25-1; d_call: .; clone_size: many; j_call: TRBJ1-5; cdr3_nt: TGTGCCAGCAGTGGGACAGTAGAAGGGCCCCAGCATTTT; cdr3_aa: CASSGTVEGPQHF
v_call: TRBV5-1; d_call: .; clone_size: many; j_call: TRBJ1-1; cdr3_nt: TGCGCCAGCAGCTTGGTGACAGGTTTGAACACTGAAGCTTTCTTT; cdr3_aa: CASSLVTGLNTEAFF
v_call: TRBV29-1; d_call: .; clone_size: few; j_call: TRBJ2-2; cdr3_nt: TGCAGCGTTGAAGATAGGGCAGCGAACACCGGGGAGCTGTTTTTT; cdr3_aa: CSVEDRAANTGELFF
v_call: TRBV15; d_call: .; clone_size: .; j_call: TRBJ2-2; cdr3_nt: TGTGCCACCAGCAGTCTTCCCGGGGAGCTGTTTTTT; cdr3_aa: CATSSLPGELFF
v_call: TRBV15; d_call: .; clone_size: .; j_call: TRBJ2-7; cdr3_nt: TGTGCCACCAGCAGAGATCGTGACAGAGCCTACGAGCAGTACTTC; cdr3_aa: CATSRDRDRAYEQYF
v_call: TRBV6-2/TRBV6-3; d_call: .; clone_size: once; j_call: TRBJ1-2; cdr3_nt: TGTGCCATCTGTTACTCGATGGACATCGCTTCTAACTATGGCTACACCTTC; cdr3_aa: CAICYSMDIASNYGYTF
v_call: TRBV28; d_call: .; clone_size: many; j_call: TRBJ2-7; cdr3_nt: TGTGCCAGCAGTTTAGGGCAGGTATCCTACGAGCAGTACTTC; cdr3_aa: CASSLGQVSYEQYF
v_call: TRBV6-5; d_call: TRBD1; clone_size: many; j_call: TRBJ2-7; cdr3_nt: TGTGCCAGCAGTTACGGGGGGACAGGGGGCTACGAGCAGTACTTC; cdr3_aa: CASSYGGTGGYEQYF
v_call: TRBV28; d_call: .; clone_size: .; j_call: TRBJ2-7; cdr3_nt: TGTGCCAGCAGTTGGGGAGGTGCGGGGTATTCCTACGGGCAGTACTTC; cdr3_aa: CASSWGGAGYSYGQYF
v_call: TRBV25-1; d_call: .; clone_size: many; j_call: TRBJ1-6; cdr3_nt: TGTGCCAGCAGTGAGGCGAGCAGGATTGGTTCACCCCTCCACTTT; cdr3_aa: CASSEASRIGSPLHF
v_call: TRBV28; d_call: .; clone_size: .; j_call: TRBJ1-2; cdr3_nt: TGTGCCAGCAGTGTCTGGGCCTATGGCTACACCTTC; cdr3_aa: CASSVWAYGYTF
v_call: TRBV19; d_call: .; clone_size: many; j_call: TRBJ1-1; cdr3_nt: TGTGCCAGTAGTATAGGCTCGGGGGCAAACACTGAAGCTTTCTTT; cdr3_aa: CASSIGSGANTEAFF
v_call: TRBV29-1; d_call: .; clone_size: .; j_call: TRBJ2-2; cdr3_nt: TGCAGCGTTGTTTGGTGGACCGGGGAGCTGTTTTTT; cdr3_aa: CSVVWWTGELFF
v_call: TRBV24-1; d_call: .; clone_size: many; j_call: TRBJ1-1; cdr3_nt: TGTGCCACCAGTGACGGGGGGGACTCCGGCGGCACTGAAGCTTTCTTT; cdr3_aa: CATSDGGDSGGTEAFF
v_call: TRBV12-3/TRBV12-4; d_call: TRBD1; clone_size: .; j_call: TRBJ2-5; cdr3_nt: TGTGCCAGCAGTTCTACAGGGGCCCATCAAGAGACCCAGTACTTC; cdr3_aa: CASSSTGAHQETQYF
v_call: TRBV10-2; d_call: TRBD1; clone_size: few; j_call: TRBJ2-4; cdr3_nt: TGCGCCAGCAGTACATCCGGGACAGGGGGTGGGAAGTACTTC; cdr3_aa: CASSTSGTGGGKYF
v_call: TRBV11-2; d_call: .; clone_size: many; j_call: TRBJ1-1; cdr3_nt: TGTGCCAGCAACCCCGGGACAAAGTCCGAAGCTTTCTTT; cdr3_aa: CASNPGTKSEAFF
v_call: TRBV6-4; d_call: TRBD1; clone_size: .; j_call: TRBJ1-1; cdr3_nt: TGTGCCAGCAGTGACCTAAGGGGGCAGGGCACTGAAGCTTTCTTT; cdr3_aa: CASSDLRGQGTEAFF
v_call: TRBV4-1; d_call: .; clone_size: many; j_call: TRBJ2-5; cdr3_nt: TGCGCCAGCAGCCAAGTACATCAGGAAGAGACCCAGTACTTC; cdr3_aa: CASSQVHQEETQYF
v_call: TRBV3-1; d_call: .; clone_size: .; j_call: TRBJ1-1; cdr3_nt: TGTGCCAGCAGCCAGGATAGGGTCTGGAGAGGCACTGAAGCTTTCTTT; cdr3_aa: CASSQDRVWRGTEAFF
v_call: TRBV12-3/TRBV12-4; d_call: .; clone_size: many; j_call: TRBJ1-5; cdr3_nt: TGTGCCAGCAGCCCCGCCATGGGGAATAATCAGCCCCAGCATTTT; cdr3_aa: CASSPAMGNNQPQHF
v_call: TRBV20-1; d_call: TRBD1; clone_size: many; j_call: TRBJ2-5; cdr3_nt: TGCAGTGCTAGAGATGGACAGGGACAAGAGACCCAGTACTTC; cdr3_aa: CSARDGQGQETQYF
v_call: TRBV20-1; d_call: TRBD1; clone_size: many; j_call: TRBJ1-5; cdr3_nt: TGCAGTGCATACAGGGGGTCCGATAGCAATCAGCCCCAGCATTTT; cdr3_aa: CSAYRGSDSNQPQHF
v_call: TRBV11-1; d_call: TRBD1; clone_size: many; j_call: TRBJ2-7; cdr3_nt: TGTGCCAGCAGCCCCTGGAAGGGACAGGGGGGGAACGAGCAGTACTTC; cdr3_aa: CASSPWKGQGGNEQYF
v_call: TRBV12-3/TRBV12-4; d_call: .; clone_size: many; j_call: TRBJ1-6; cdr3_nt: TGTGCCAGCAGTTTTACGGGTCGAGGTTCACCCCTCCACTTT; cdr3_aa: CASSFTGRGSPLHF
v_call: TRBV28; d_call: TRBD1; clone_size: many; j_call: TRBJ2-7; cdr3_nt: TGTGCCAGCAGGATGTCCGGGACAGGGACCTACGAGCAGTACTTC; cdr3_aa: CASRMSGTGTYEQYF
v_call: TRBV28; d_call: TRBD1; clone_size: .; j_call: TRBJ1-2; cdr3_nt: TGTGCCAGCAGTATCCAGGACAGGGAGTATGGCTACACCTTC; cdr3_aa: CASSIQDREYGYTF
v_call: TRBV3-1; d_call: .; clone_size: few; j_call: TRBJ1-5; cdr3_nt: TGTGCCAGCAGCCAAGATGTGAGGGTGGGACAGCCCCAGCATTTT; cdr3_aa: CASSQDVRVGQPQHF
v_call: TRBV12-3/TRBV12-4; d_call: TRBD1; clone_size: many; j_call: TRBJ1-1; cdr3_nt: TGTGCCAGCAGTCGGACAGGGCTGAACACTGAAGCTTTCTTT; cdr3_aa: CASSRTGLNTEAFF
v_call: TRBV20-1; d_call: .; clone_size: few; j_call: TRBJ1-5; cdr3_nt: TGCAGTGCTAGTTTAGGACCCCGGGGGGATCAGCCCCAGCATTTT; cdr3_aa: CSASLGPRGDQPQHF
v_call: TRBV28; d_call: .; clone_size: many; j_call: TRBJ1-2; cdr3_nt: TGTGCCAGCAGTCCCTCTAACTATGGCTACACCTTC; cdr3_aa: CASSPSNYGYTF
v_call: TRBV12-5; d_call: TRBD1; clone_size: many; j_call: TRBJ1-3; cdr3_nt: TGTGCTAGTGGTTTCTGGACAGGGGGTGGAAACACCATATATTTT; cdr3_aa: CASGFWTGGGNTIYF
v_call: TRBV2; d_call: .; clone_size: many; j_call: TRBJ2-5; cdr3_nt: TGTGCCTTGACGAAGAGGGGTCAAGAGACCCAGTACTTC; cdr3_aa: CALTKRGQETQYF
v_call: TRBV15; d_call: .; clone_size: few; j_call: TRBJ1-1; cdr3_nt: TGTGCCACCAGCAGAGATACCGGGACCCCCGGGGGTGAAGCTTTCTTT; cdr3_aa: CATSRDTGTPGGEAFF